This TCR beta chain was retrieved from a study of Graves' ophthalmopathy and Graves' hyperthyroidism (dated by TCRdb to the late 2010s). Regarding the complete study: Peripheral blood was collected before any treatment was given, at the time of initial diagnosis. The study used signatures of the TCR beta repertoire to tell Graves' ophthalmopathy apart from Graves' hyperthyroidism and to predict which patients would progress to ophthalmopathy. In total, over 130 blood samples were TCR-sequenced: 43 ophthalmopathy, under 80 hyperthyroidism and some 17 hyperthyroidism-to-ophthalmopathy patients. A discovery set of about a hundred patients (about 45 ophthalmopathy, just over 55 stable hyperthyroidism) was enrolled to explore V-J signatures distinguishing ophthalmopathy from hyperthyroidism. An independent validation cohort comprised around 20 hyperthyroidism patients and 15 to 17 patients who later progressed from hyperthyroidism to ophthalmopathy. In five or six hyperthyroidism patients, the T-cell repertoires found in thyroid tissue were compared with those found in blood. After sampling, hyperthyroidism patients received methimazole starting at 30 mg daily, and ophthalmopathy patients received high-dose intravenous methylprednisolone. The approximately 97 discovery patients were randomly divided into training and test sets at a 7:3 ratio.

Stable hyperthyroidism was defined as no progression to ophthalmopathy within 18 months of follow-up. Hyperthyroidism patients were newly diagnosed, with disease duration under 2 months, and aged 18 to 65 years. Patients were excluded if they had other autoimmune diseases, uncontrolled infections, pregnancy or lactation. Diagnosis was based on clinical symptoms, serum thyroxine, TRAb, thyroid ultrasound and orbital computed tomography. Ficoll-Paque density gradient centrifugation was used to isolate PBMCs from 10 ml of fresh peripheral blood. Total RNA was extracted with Trizol reagent and quality-checked on an Agilent 2100 Bioanalyzer. For repertoire sequencing, the TCR beta CDR3 regions were amplified from RNA transcripts. The first round of RT-PCR was done with HTBI primers and the Qiagen OneStep RT-PCR kit, and was followed by a second round of multiplex PCR, then size selection and purification. Sequencing of the libraries was carried out on an Illumina HiSeq2000 in paired-end mode with 100 bp reads. The published analysis was carried out like this. SOAPnuke was used to process the reads, removing any read that contained adapters or uncalled bases, had a mean Phred below 15, or lacked an exact match to the constant primer or identifier. COPE v1.2.5 was used to merge high-quality paired reads. Unique nucleotide sequences were defined as clonotypes and aligned to IMGT TRB V, D and J references using MiTCR v1.1. Only V-J combinations with frequency above 0.0001 were analysed, covering approximately 99% of repertoires. A TCR clonal expansion and chaos score per V-J combination was defined as the ratio of F50 clonal expansion to chaos observed in the TCRdist matrix. Welch's t-statistics and random forest were used to reduce the features to about twelve V-J combinations, which were then used as input to a naive Bayes classifier. Thyroid-blood repertoire similarity was quantified with the Morisita-Horn index. TCRdb reran the public reads through fastp at Q25 and MiXCR, keeping productive beta chains. Every CDR3 protein is listed once, alongside the most common genes and DNA of its rows. The V and J calls reflect TCRdb's pipeline rather than the authors' work. The sample table holds hundreds of thousands of distinct CDR3 sequences, of which approximately 22% were seen once. Around 6.5% of the sample rests with the top ten.

V loses 4 bases at its end and J loses 10 bases; junction bases beyond the gene matches: 8. As encoded in the germline V gene, CDR1 is SGHTA while CDR2 is FQGTGA. From its cysteine to its phenylalanine, the CDR3 spans 13 amino acids. Only CDR3 DNA is held: 39 bases, read in frame from base 1. Points the paper makes about the study in general: Sample size was not statistically predetermined, and group allocation was not concealed from the investigators. Ophthalmopathy was separated from stable hyperthyroidism by the 13-signature model with just under 90% sensitivity and about 83% specificity in cross-validation and with 80%/75% in the test set. Most expanded thyroid clonotypes with a frequency above 0.001 also appeared in blood, which suggests that blood repertoires may reflect the immune response in the thyroid. In validation, the model predicted ophthalmopathy progression with 70.59% sensitivity and roughly 72% specificity; some 13 predicted patients were CT-confirmed with GO in a median of approximately 6.5 months.

With respect to this clonotype: Its antigen remains undetermined. Base qualities were left out, and no much larger clone turns up one base away.

The sequence is built from TRBV7-3 and TRBJ1-1; 8 bases in between match TRBD1. The sequenced sample consisted of peripheral blood. The sequence came from a woman in her late teens or twenties with stable Graves' hyperthyroidism. Some clones in this sample may be carry-over from other donors' samples. Donor details come from another sample of the same person, matched by shared clones. The CDR3 region has the sequence CASSSFGQGGAFF. The nucleotide sequence reads as follows: TGTGCCAGCAGCTCCTTCGGACAGGGTGGAGCTTTCTTT.